Listed here are 2 T cell receptor beta chains from one sample, sequenced in a study of neurological immune-mediated disorders. MiXCR, run by TCRdb on the 5' RACE reads, gives a single entry per CDR3 protein. The sample gives roughly 17,000 distinct CDR3 sequences, 7% to 9.5% of which show up once; over 40% is in the top ten. Material: CD8+ T cells from blood. These TCRs come from a man aged 50-60 years in good health.

This clonotype appeared many times. The chain employs TRBV5-1 and TRBJ2-7; 11 bases match TRBD2. The CDR3 is 16 residues long. The ends lost 4 bases at V and 1 base at J; junction bases unmatched: 7. Germline V gene sequence: CDR1 SGHRS, CDR2 YFSETQ. CDR3 DNA sequence: TGCGCCAGCAGCAAAGGCCTAGCGGGAGGATCCTACGAGCAGTACTTC. Amino acid sequence: CASSKGLAGGSYEQYF.

Many counts were recorded for this clonotype. The chain links TRBV11-2 to TRBJ1-1; 7 nucleotides line up with TRBD1. V shed 8 bases, J shed 7 bases, and the junction held 10 bases outside the gene matches. The CDR3 has 13 amino acids. Germline V CDR1 and CDR2: SGHAT, FQNNGV. The CDR3 DNA reads TGTGCCAGCCAAAGACAGGGAGGGCGTGAAGCTTTCTTT. Protein sequence: CASQRQGGREAFF.